The 14 T cell receptor beta chains reported below all come from one sample, sequenced in a study of shared clonotypes between healthy human individuals. Method: immunoSEQ multiplex PCR; TCRdb's copy keeps in-frame clones and lacks some. The sample has 2 million to 2.5 million clones, about 95% seen once. Only CD45RO-negative cells positively selected for CCR7 counted as naive CD8 cells, so terminally differentiated effector memory CD45RA+ cells were excluded. The sample was naive CD8+ T cells sorted from blood. The receptors originated from a man aged 18 to 30 in good health.

This sequence joins TRBV5-4 and TRBJ2-1, with 10 bases fitting TRBD2. The V segment lost 5 bases and the J segment 5 bases; nucleotides outside the gene matches: 7. CDR1 and CDR2 (germline): SGHNT, YYREEE (reference sequence). The CDR3 has 15 residues. CDR3 protein: CASRSWTSGNNEQFF. As DNA, the CDR3 is TGTGCCAGCAGGTCGTGGACTAGCGGTAACAATGAGCAGTTCTTC.

This clone showed up just once. V and J are TRBV7-6 and TRBJ2-1; D is undetermined. The CDR3 runs to 13 residues. V lost 1 base, J lost 5 bases, and 6 bases lay in between. The germline CDR1 and CDR2 sequences are SGHVS and FNYEAQ. CDR3 protein: CASSLVLDNEQFF. CDR3 bases: TGTGCCAGCAGCTTAGTTCTGGACAATGAGCAGTTCTTC.

This sequence joins TRBV6-6 and TRBJ2-7; a weak D match, TRBD2 (5 bases). V lost 2 bases and J lost 2, with 10 bases in between. CDR3 size: 14 residues. Per the germline V gene, CDR1 is MNHNY and CDR2 is SVGAGI (reference sequence). The CDR3 DNA reads TGTGCCAGCAGTTACGAGAGGAGGCCCTACGAGCAGTACTTC. Translated: CASSYERRPYEQYF.

The gene calls are TRBV6-1 and TRBJ2-7, with D possibly being TRBD1 (5 bases). This CDR3 is 14 amino acids long. Germline-derived CDR1 and CDR2 are MNHNS and SASEGT. Trimming cost V 3 bases and J 0 bases, with 9 bases left between them. The CDR3 protein is CASSDWGSSYEQYF. CDR3 sequence (DNA): TGTGCCAGCAGTGATTGGGGCAGCTCCTACGAGCAGTACTTC.

V gene TRBV4-3 combines with J gene TRBJ1-1, with D perhaps TRBD1 (6 bases). Germline CDR1 and CDR2: LGHNA and YSLEER. This CDR3 spans 15 amino acids. V lost 4 bases and J 0 bases, leaving 12 bases between the germline ends. The CDR3 DNA is TGCGCCAGCAGCCCTTCACAGGGAATGAACACTGAAGCTTTCTTT. This encodes CASSPSQGMNTEAFF.

This clone occurred once. The same CDR3 can be traced to other DNA sequences in this sample. The chain has TRBV7-8 and TRBJ2-7; D is uncertain. CDR3 size: 13 residues. Germline CDR1 SGHVS, CDR2 FQNEAQ. Trimming pared 1 base from V and 2 bases from J, leaving 6 bases between. The CDR3 loop reads CASSLDRTYEQYF. The CDR3 nucleotides are TGTGCCAGCAGCTTAGACAGAACCTACGAGCAGTACTTC.

The V call is TRBV6-1, the J call TRBJ1-5; 7 positions match TRBD1. Germline lookup yields CDR1 MNHNS and CDR2 SASEGT. The V segment lost 3 bases and the J segment 0 bases; nucleotides outside the gene matches: 5. The CDR3 totals 16 residues. In DNA, the CDR3 is TGTGCCAGCAGTGATCACAGGGGCAATAGCAATCAGCCCCAGCATTTT. Amino acids: CASSDHRGNSNQPQHF.

This chain connects TRBV4-3 to TRBJ2-7, with TRBD2 matching over 12 bases. This CDR3 region has 15 residues. With V trimmed by 0 bases and J by 7 bases, 4 bases remained unmatched. Germline lookup yields CDR1 LGHNA and CDR2 YSLEER. In DNA form, the CDR3 reads TGCGCCAGCAGCCAAGATTCTAGCGGGAGGGGTGAGCAGTACTTC. Protein product: CASSQDSSGRGEQYF.

The chain has TRBV6-1 and TRBJ1-1; possibly TRBD1 for D (6 bases). V was pared by 1 base and J by 5 bases, with 11 bases between. The V gene's germline CDR1 is MNHNS and CDR2 SASEGT. This CDR3 has 14 amino acids. The DNA of the CDR3 is TGTGCCAGCAGTGAAGGAGCCAGGGGAACTGAAGCTTTCTTT. It yields the protein CASSEGARGTEAFF.

The V call is TRBV13, the J call TRBJ2-2; the D is unclear. The CDR3 sequence is 14 residues long. The ends were cut back, 0 bases at V and 2 bases at J, with 4 bases in the middle. Germline-derived CDR1 and CDR2 are PRHDT and FYEKMQ (reference sequence). The CDR3, as DNA: TGTGCCAGCAGCTTAGGGGACAACACCGGGGAGCTGTTTTTT. It specifies CASSLGDNTGELFF.

Points on this clone: Other DNA variants within this sample encode the same CDR3. J is TRBJ2-7 and V is TRBV30; no reliable D call. Germline lookup yields CDR1 GTSNPN and CDR2 SVGIG (reference sequence). The CDR3 runs to 13 residues. With 0 bases removed from V and 3 bases from J, the gap between germline ends came to 9 bases. Here the CDR3 reads CAWSVGGIYEQYF. CDR3 sequence (DNA): TGTGCCTGGAGTGTCGGCGGTATCTACGAGCAGTACTTC.

The chain is built from TRBV29-1 and TRBJ2-5; no definite D call. Germline V gene sequence: CDR1 SQVTM, CDR2 ANQGSEA. V was shortened by 4 bases and J by 3 bases, with 9 bases between the two germline ends. The CDR3 is 12 residues long. This chain's CDR3 is CSVGKAEETQYF. Here the CDR3 DNA reads TGCAGCGTTGGAAAGGCGGAAGAGACCCAGTACTTC. Together with reference TRBV29-1 and TRBJ2-5, the CDR3 gives the full variable domain: SAVISQKPSRDICQRGTSLTIQCQVDSQVTMMFWYRQQPGQSLTLIATANQGSEATYESGFVIDKFPISRPNLTFSTLTVSNMSPEDSSIYLCSVGKAEETQYFGPGTRLLVL.

The table lists this clone with a count of one. The rearrangement joins TRBV10-1 to TRBJ2-7; TRBD2 agrees at 11 bases. With V trimmed by 4 bases and J by 4 bases, 3 bases remained unmatched. Germline loops: CDR1 WNHNN, CDR2 SYGVQD (reference sequence). The CDR3 has 14 amino acids. The CDR3 reads CASSGLAGIYEQYF. The CDR3 DNA reads TGCGCCAGCAGTGGACTAGCGGGAATATACGAGCAGTACTTC.

The chain links TRBV28 to TRBJ1-5; tentatively, D is TRBD1 (5 bases). This CDR3 region has 17 residues. Germline CDR1 MDHEN, CDR2 SYDVKM. V shed 3 bases and J shed 4 bases, with 19 bases lying between them. The CDR3 DNA follows: TGTGCCAGCAGTTTTTTAGAGGGGCCGAGGGGTAATCAGCCCCAGCATTTT. Translation gives CASSFLEGPRGNQPQHF.